The next 28 T cell receptor beta chains were all read from a single sample in a study of T cells in Graves' hyperthyroidism and ophthalmopathy. The investigators amplified TCR beta CDR3 regions from RNA transcripts. HTBI primers were the set used in a first-round RT-PCR of the TCR CDR3. TCRdb re-called the multiplex PCR reads with MiXCR, one entry per CDR3 protein. The sample carries about 300,000 distinct CDR3 sequences, about an eighth recorded once. Specimen: blood. The receptor set was obtained from a woman in her thirties with Graves' hyperthyroidism that later progressed to Graves' ophthalmopathy.

The table lists this clonotype with many counts. The V gene is TRBV2, the J gene TRBJ1-5, with D unclear. Trimming cost V 1 base and J 5 bases, with 9 bases left between them. This CDR3 contains 14 residues. Germline loops: CDR1 SNHLY, CDR2 FYNNEI. CDR3 DNA: TGTGCCAGCAGTGAAGGGGCCTATTATCAGCCCCAGCATTTT. Amino acids: CASSEGAYYQPQHF.

This clonotype was picked up many times. The chain employs TRBV12-3 or TRBV12-4 and TRBJ2-2; D gene unclear. Trimming stripped 3 bases from V and 2 bases from J, with 1 base between. There are 12 residues in the CDR3. CDR3 bases: TGTGCCAGCAGTTTTAACACCGGGGAGCTGTTTTTT. Encoded protein: CASSFNTGELFF.

Many counts were recorded for this clonotype. The rearrangement joins TRBV7-9 to TRBJ2-7; no definite D call. The CDR3 consists of 12 residues. CDR1 and CDR2 (germline): SEHNR, FQNEAQ (reference sequence). V gave up 8 bases and J gave up 3 bases, with 11 bases separating them. Written as DNA, the CDR3 is TGTGCCAGCGCGGCACAGCTCTACGAGCAGTACTTC. Its protein product is CASAAQLYEQYF.

This clonotype was counted many times. This chain joins TRBV6-5 and TRBJ2-1, with no clear D. This CDR3 comprises 13 residues. Trimming cost V 0 bases and J 6 bases, with 6 bases left between them. CDR1 and CDR2 from the germline V gene are MNHEY and SVGAGI. DNA of the CDR3: TGTGCCAGCAGTTACTCCCAGGTCAATGAGCAGTTCTTC. It codes for CASSYSQVNEQFF.

This clonotype was counted many times. This chain uses TRBV7-9 with TRBJ2-1, with 7 nucleotides matching TRBD2. Germline lookup yields CDR1 SEHNR and CDR2 FQNEAQ (reference sequence). This CDR3 comprises 15 residues. With V trimmed by 2 bases and J by 6 bases, 7 bases remained unmatched. The CDR3 reads CASSLSLAIGNEQFF. The CDR3 bases are TGTGCCAGCAGCTTATCACTAGCGATAGGCAATGAGCAGTTCTTC.

There are many counts of this clonotype. The chain's CDR3 is CATSDQTGTQPQHF. CDR3 nucleotide sequence: TGTGCCACCAGTGATCAAACAGGTACTCAGCCCCAGCATTTT. The genes are TRBV24-1 and TRBJ1-5, with TRBD1 as a possible D gene (5 bases). V was cut by 3 bases and J by 6 bases, with 11 bases left in between. Germline V gene data show CDR1 as KGHDR and CDR2 as SFDVKD. This CDR3 spans 14 amino acids.

This chain links TRBV7-9 with TRBJ2-2; D call uncertain. The CDR3 runs 14 residues. Trimming removed 3 bases from V and 6 bases from J, with 11 bases in between. Germline V lookup: CDR1 SEHNR, CDR2 FQNEAQ (reference sequence). The CDR3, as DNA: TGTGCCAGCAGCTTCCCGGTCGAGTCCGGGGAGCTGTTTTTT. Residues: CASSFPVESGELFF. Complete variable domain (other parts from reference TRBV7-9 and TRBJ2-2): DTGVSQNPRHKITKRGQNVTFRCDPISEHNRLYWYRQTLGQGPEFLTYFQNEAQLEKSRLLSDRFSAERPKGSFSTLEIQRTEQGDSAMYLCASSFPVESGELFFGEGSRLTVL.

This clonotype appeared many times. The chain employs TRBV10-3 and TRBJ2-1, with 8 bases matching TRBD2. Germline lookup yields CDR1 ENHRY and CDR2 SYGVKD. This CDR3 is built from 12 residues. The V and J ends lost 6 bases and 5 bases, in that order; junction bases with no gene match: 0. CDR3 region: CAISGGDNEQFF. CDR3 nucleotide sequence: TGTGCCATCAGCGGGGGGGACAATGAGCAGTTCTTC.

The chain combines TRBV5-1 with TRBJ2-3; TRBD2 matches at 10 bases. The CDR3 has 16 amino acids. Losses at the gene ends were 5 bases for V and 2 bases for J; bases not matched to a gene: 8. From germline, CDR1 is SGHRS and CDR2 YFSETQ. The CDR3 spells CASRVGAGGPTDTQYF. DNA of the CDR3: TGCGCCAGCAGGGTCGGAGCGGGAGGGCCCACAGATACGCAGTATTTT. Based on the CDR3 plus reference TRBV5-1 and TRBJ2-3, the full variable domain is KAGVTQTPRYLIKTRGQQVTLSCSPISGHRSVSWYQQTPGQGLQFLFEYFSETQRNKGNFPGRFSGRQFSNSRSEMNVSTLELGDSALYLCASRVGAGGPTDTQYFGPGTRLTVL.

This clonotype was detected many times. This CDR3 is CASTTGPRNYGYTF. CDR3 coding DNA: TGTGCCAGTACCACAGGCCCCAGAAACTATGGCTACACCTTC. The J gene is TRBJ1-2, the V gene TRBV19, with D possibly TRBD1 on 5 matching bases. V was cut by 7 bases and J by 2 bases, with 14 bases left in between. This CDR3 contains 14 residues. CDR1 is LNHDA and CDR2 is SQIVND in the germline V gene (reference sequence).

The sample holds many counts of this clonotype. The chain employs TRBV18 and TRBJ2-7; 10 bases map to TRBD2. CDR1 KGHSH and CDR2 LQKENI come from the germline V gene. The CDR3 totals 15 residues. V dropped 3 bases and J dropped 6; count of bases not matched to a gene: 8. CDR3 coding DNA: TGTGCCAGCTCACCGACCGGGACTAGCGACCTCGAGCAGTACTTC. Its translation is CASSPTGTSDLEQYF. Drawing the rest from reference TRBV18 and TRBJ2-7, the complete variable domain is NAGVMQNPRHLVRRRGQEARLRCSPMKGHSHVYWYRQLPEEGLKFMVYLQKENIIDESGMPKERFSAEFPKEGPSILRIQQVVRGDSAAYFCASSPTGTSDLEQYFGPGTRLTVT.

This clonotype was found a few times. The chain combines TRBV19 with TRBJ1-5; a possible D gene is TRBD1 (5 bases). Germline CDR1 and CDR2: LNHDA and SQIVND (reference sequence). Trimming shortened V by 3 bases and J by 11 bases, and 17 bases separated the two germline ends. The CDR3 is 14 amino acids. For the CDR3, the DNA is TGTGCCAGTAGTATTACAGGTTCATGGGTAGCCCAGCATTTT. Its protein is CASSITGSWVAQHF.

Remarks on this clonotype: A junction end diverges from the germline sequence, so it may reflect a read error. CDR3 sequence (DNA): TGTGCCAGGAGCTTCGGACAGGGAACTCACGAGCAGTACTTC. Protein: CARSFGQGTHEQYF. The chain carries TRBV5-6 and TRBJ2-7; 8 bases agree with TRBD1. CDR3 length equals 14 residues. CDR1 and CDR2 (germline): SGHDT, YYEEEE.

The sample holds many counts of this clonotype. This sequence joins TRBV18 and TRBJ1-2; TRBD1 might be the D (6 bases). The CDR3 length is 13 residues. V was shortened by 5 bases and J by 4 bases, with 11 bases between the two germline ends. Germline V gene data show CDR1 as KGHSH and CDR2 as LQKENI. CDR3 residues: CASSEGQLYGYTF. In nucleotides, the CDR3 is TGTGCCAGCTCAGAGGGACAACTCTATGGCTACACCTTC.

The V and J genes are TRBV11-2 and TRBJ1-3; 7 bases fit TRBD1. Looked up from germline, CDR1 is SGHAT and CDR2 is FQNNGV. CDR3 length equals 17 residues. V shed 0 bases and J 3 bases; nucleotides not matched to a gene: 8. The DNA of the CDR3 is TGTGCCAGCAGCTTAGACCCGGGAGGGGGCTTTGGAAACACCATATATTTT. Residues: CASSLDPGGGFGNTIYF. Full variable domain (missing parts from reference TRBV11-2 and TRBJ1-3): EAGVAQSPRYKIIEKRQSVAFWCNPISGHATLYWYQQILGQGPKLLIQFQNNGVVDDSQLPKDRFSAERLKGVDSTLKIQPAKLEDSAVYLCASSLDPGGGFGNTIYFGEGSWLTVV.

Turning to this clonotype: A much larger clonotype is one base distant, so this may be a read error. The conserved closing phenylalanine or tryptophan is absent in this CDR3, likely reflecting a read error. The rearrangement links TRBV6-1 to TRBJ1-2, with a tentative D call TRBD1 (6 bases). Germline lookup yields CDR1 MNHNS and CDR2 SASEGT. The CDR3 sequence is 14 residues long. The germline V and J ends were trimmed by 3 bases and 5 bases, with 13 bases remaining between them. The CDR3 nucleotides read TGTGCCAGCAGTGACGCACAGGGTTCTTATGGCTACACCCTC. Its translation: CASSDAQGSYGYTL.

This clonotype was seen at least ten times. Sequence at one end of the junction differs from germline and may be a read error. V is TRBV7-2 and J is TRBJ2-7; 8 bases map to TRBD1. This CDR3 contains 16 residues. The V gene's germline CDR1 is SGHTA and CDR2 FQGNSA. CDR3 nucleotides: TGTGCCAGCAGCTCGTGGACAGGGACGAGTAACGACGAGCAGTGCTTC. The encoded protein is CASSSWTGTSNDEQCF.

The gene calls are TRBV19 and TRBJ1-2; unclear D gene. Germline CDR1 LNHDA, CDR2 SQIVND (reference sequence). This CDR3 spans 14 amino acids. V lost 6 bases, J lost 0 bases, and 11 bases lay in between. DNA for the CDR3: TGTGCCAGTAGCTCCCTTAGTACTAACTATGGCTACACCTTC. Residues: CASSSLSTNYGYTF.

The gene calls are TRBV9 and TRBJ2-1, with 7 bases lining up with TRBD2. The trim removed 5 bases at V and 7 bases at J, leaving 15 bases unmatched. This CDR3 is built from 16 residues. Germline loops: CDR1 SGDLS, CDR2 YYNGEE. CDR3 in amino acids: CASSLSGTLKKNEQFF. DNA of the CDR3: TGTGCCAGCAGTTTAAGCGGGACCCTTAAGAAGAATGAGCAGTTCTTC.

At least ten counts were recorded for this clonotype. The chain links TRBV27 to TRBJ2-1, with 7 positions matching TRBD2. This CDR3 comprises 15 residues. In germline, CDR1 is MNHEY, CDR2 SMNVEV (reference sequence). Unmatched junction bases numbered 6, after V lost 1 base and J lost 6 bases. CDR3 sequence (DNA): TGTGCCAGCAGTTTATGGGGAGGGAATGGCAATGAGCAGTTCTTC. This encodes CASSLWGGNGNEQFF.

This clonotype was counted ten times or more. The CDR3 DNA sequence: TGTGCCAGCAGGCGGGGACTAGCGGGAGTGGATGAGCAGTTCTTC. This gives the protein CASRRGLAGVDEQFF. This chain connects TRBV11-2 to TRBJ2-1, with 14 bases identical to TRBD2. The CDR3 covers 15 residues. The J segment lost 8 bases and the V segment lost 6 bases, leaving 6 bases of the junction unmatched. Germline values: CDR1 SGHAT, CDR2 FQNNGV.

There are many counts of this clonotype. The chain carries TRBV7-2 and TRBJ2-1, with D possibly being TRBD2 (6 bases). V lost 1 base to trimming and J lost 0 bases, with 10 bases between them. Germline V gives CDR1 SGHTA, CDR2 FQGNSA. The CDR3 length is 16 residues. CDR3 coding DNA: TGTGCCAGCAGCTTAGAAAGCGGGCTCTCCTACAATGAGCAGTTCTTC. Translated, it gives CASSLESGLSYNEQFF. The whole variable domain, remainder taken from reference TRBV7-2 and TRBJ2-1, is GAGVSQSPSNKVTEKGKDVELRCDPISGHTALYWYRQSLGQGLEFLIYFQGNSAPDKSGLPSDRFSAERTGGSVSTLTIQRTQQEDSAVYLCASSLESGLSYNEQFFGPGTRLTVL.

Many counts were recorded for this clonotype. The rearrangement uses TRBV2 and TRBJ2-7; TRBD2 aligns across 9 bases. This CDR3 contains 15 residues. V gave up 4 bases and J gave up 3 bases; unmatched junction bases: 7. The germline V gene encodes CDR1 SNHLY and CDR2 FYNNEI. CDR3 nucleotides: TGTGCCAGCAGTGCCTCCGGGACTAGCAGCTACGAGCAGTACTTC. This gives the protein CASSASGTSSYEQYF.

The table lists this clonotype with many counts. This rearrangement joins TRBV9 to TRBJ2-7; no firm D call. Germline V gives CDR1 SGDLS, CDR2 YYNGEE. This CDR3 has 14 amino acids. Trimming stripped 0 bases from V and 5 bases from J, with 12 bases between. CDR3 protein: CASSVGSPDHEQYF. In DNA form, the CDR3 reads TGTGCCAGCAGCGTAGGGTCCCCTGACCACGAGCAGTACTTC.

This clonotype was seen many times. V usage is TRBV11-2 and J usage is TRBJ2-7; 8 bases fit TRBD1. The CDR3 spans 14 residues. J lost 5 bases, V lost 4 bases, and 7 bases had no gene match. From germline, CDR1 is SGHAT and CDR2 FQNNGV. The CDR3 spells CASSSGQVVDEQYF. CDR3 DNA sequence: TGTGCCAGCAGCTCGGGACAGGTCGTTGACGAGCAGTACTTC.

At least ten counts were recorded for this clonotype. CDR3 DNA: TGTGCCAGCAGCTTAATACGGGGCCCCACAGATACGCAGTATTTT. Translated: CASSLIRGPTDTQYF. The J gene is TRBJ2-3, the V gene TRBV7-3; perhaps D is TRBD1 or TRBD2 (5 bases each). Trimming cost V 1 base and J 2 bases, with 10 bases left between them. This CDR3 spans 15 amino acids. CDR1 SGHTA and CDR2 FQGTGA come from the germline V gene.

This clonotype has ten or more counts. The rearrangement joins TRBV5-1 to TRBJ2-1, with D perhaps assigned TRBD1 or TRBD2 (5 bases each). From germline, CDR1 is SGHRS and CDR2 YFSETQ. V was pared by 2 bases and J by 0 bases, with 9 bases between. This CDR3 contains 15 residues. CDR3 loop: CASSFEGSSYNEQFF. The CDR3 coding sequence is TGCGCCAGCAGCTTTGAGGGGAGCTCCTACAATGAGCAGTTCTTC. The full variable domain, completed using reference TRBV5-1 and TRBJ2-1, is KAGVTQTPRYLIKTRGQQVTLSCSPISGHRSVSWYQQTPGQGLQFLFEYFSETQRNKGNFPGRFSGRQFSNSRSEMNVSTLELGDSALYLCASSFEGSSYNEQFFGPGTRLTVL.

In this sample, this clonotype turned up a few times. V and J are TRBV14 and TRBJ2-7, with D possibly matching TRBD1 (6 bases). Germline CDR1 reads SGHDN; CDR2 reads FVKESK. V was trimmed by 2 bases and J by 1 base, leaving 18 bases between them. The CDR3 is made up of 17 amino acids. The CDR3 DNA follows: TGTGCCAGCAGCCAAAGGCCGGGACACTCCCTTTCCTACGAGCAGTACTTC. Protein product: CASSQRPGHSLSYEQYF.